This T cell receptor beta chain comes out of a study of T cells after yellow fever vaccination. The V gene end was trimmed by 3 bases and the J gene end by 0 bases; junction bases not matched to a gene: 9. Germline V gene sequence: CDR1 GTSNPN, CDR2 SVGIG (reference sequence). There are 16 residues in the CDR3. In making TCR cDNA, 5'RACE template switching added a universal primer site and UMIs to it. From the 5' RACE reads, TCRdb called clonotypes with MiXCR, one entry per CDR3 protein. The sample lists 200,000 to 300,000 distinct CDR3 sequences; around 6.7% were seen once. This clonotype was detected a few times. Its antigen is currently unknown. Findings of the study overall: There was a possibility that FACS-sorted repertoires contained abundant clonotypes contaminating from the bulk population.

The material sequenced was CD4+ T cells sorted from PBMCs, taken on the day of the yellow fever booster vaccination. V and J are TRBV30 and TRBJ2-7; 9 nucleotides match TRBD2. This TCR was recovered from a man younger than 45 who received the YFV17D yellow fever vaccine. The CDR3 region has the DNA TGTGCCTGGAGCCGGTTGGGGCGGGAGGGCTCCTACGAGCAGTACTTC. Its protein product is CAWSRLGREGSYEQYF.